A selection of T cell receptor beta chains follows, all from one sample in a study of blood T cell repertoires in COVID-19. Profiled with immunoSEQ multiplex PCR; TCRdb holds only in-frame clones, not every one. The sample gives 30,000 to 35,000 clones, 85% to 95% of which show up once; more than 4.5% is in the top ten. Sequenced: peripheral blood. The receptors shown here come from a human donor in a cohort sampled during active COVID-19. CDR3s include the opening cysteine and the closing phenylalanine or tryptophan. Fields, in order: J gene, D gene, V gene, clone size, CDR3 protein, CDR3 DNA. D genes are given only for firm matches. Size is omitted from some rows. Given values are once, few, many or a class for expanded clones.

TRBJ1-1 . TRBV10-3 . CAISESMGRNTEAFF TGTGCCATCAGTGAGTCTATGGGGCGGAACACTGAAGCTTTCTTT
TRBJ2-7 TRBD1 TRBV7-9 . CASTSDGTAPYEQYF TGTGCCAGCACCAGTGACGGGACAGCCCCGTACGAGCAGTACTTC
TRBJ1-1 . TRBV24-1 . CATSDADMNTEAFF TGTGCCACCAGTGACGCAGACATGAACACTGAAGCTTTCTTT
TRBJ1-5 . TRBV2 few CASSEDGFGNQPQHF TGTGCCAGCAGTGAAGACGGGTTCGGCAATCAGCCCCAGCATTTT
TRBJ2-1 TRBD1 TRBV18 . CASSPNDRDSKNNEQFF TGTGCCAGCTCACCTAACGACCGGGACAGCAAAAACAATGAGCAGTTCTTC
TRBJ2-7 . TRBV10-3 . CAISRSGDEQYF TGTGCCATCAGTCGTTCGGGAGACGAGCAGTACTTC
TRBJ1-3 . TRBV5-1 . CASSSGGQVGNTIYF TGCGCCAGCAGCTCTGGAGGGCAAGTTGGAAACACCATATATTTT
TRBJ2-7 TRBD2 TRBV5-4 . CASSLAGGRSEQYF TGTGCCAGCAGCTTGGCCGGCGGGAGGAGCGAGCAGTACTTC
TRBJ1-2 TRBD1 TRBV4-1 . CASSQINRGDNYGYTF TGCGCCAGCAGCCAAATAAACAGGGGGGATAACTATGGCTACACCTTC
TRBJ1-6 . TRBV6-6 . CASSPTPTDGRNSPLHF TGTGCCAGCAGTCCCACTCCTACGGACGGGAGGAATTCACCCCTCCACTTT
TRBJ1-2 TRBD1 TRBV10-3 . CAAETGTASNYGYTF TGTGCCGCGGAAACCGGGACAGCGAGTAACTATGGCTACACCTTC
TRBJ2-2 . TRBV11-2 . CASSLVGQNTGELFF TGTGCCAGCAGCTTAGTCGGACAGAACACCGGGGAGCTGTTTTTT
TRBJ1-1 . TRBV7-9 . CASSELNTEAFF TGTGCCAGCAGCGAACTAAACACTGAAGCTTTCTTT
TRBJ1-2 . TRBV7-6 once CASSPTLNYGYTF TGTGCCAGCAGCCCTACGCTGAACTATGGCTACACCTTC
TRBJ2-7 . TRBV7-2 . CASSLVAFYEQYF TGTGCCAGCAGCTTAGTGGCCTTCTACGAGCAGTACTTC
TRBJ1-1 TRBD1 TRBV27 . CASSDPTGGASSETEAFF TGTGCCAGCAGTGACCCAACAGGGGGCGCATCCTCTGAGACTGAAGCTTTCTTT
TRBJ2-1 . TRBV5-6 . CASSSGQSSYNEQFF TGTGCCAGCAGTTCGGGACAAAGCTCCTACAATGAGCAGTTCTTC
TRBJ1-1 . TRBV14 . CASSPRRNTEAFF TGTGCCAGCAGCCCGCGAAGGAACACTGAAGCTTTCTTT
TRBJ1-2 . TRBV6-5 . CATSETLRSNYGYTF TGTGCCACCTCCGAAACCCTCAGGTCTAACTATGGCTACACCTTC
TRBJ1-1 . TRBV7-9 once CASTRGGEEIPEAFF TGTGCCAGCACCCGTGGGGGGGAGGAGATCCCTGAAGCTTTCTTT
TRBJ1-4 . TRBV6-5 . CASSYEGSTNEKLFF TGTGCCAGCAGTTACGAGGGTAGTACTAATGAAAAACTGTTTTTT
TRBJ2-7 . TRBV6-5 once CASSLTGLIYEQYF TGTGCCAGCAGCTTGACGGGACTCATATACGAGCAGTACTTC
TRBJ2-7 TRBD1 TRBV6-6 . CASSPPGQGSSYEQYF TGTGCCAGCAGTCCCCCTGGACAGGGGAGCTCCTACGAGCAGTACTTC
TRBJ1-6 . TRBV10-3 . CAIRPDTRSSYNSPLHF TGTGCCATCAGGCCGGACACCCGGAGCTCCTATAATTCACCCCTCCACTTT
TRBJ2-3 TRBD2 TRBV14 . CASSQGPGLGVTYTQYF TGTGCCAGCAGCCAAGGGCCGGGACTAGGAGTTACATATACGCAGTATTTT
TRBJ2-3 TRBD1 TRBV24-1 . CATSDSGQGHYTDTQYF TGTGCCACCAGTGACTCGGGACAGGGCCACTACACAGATACGCAGTATTTT
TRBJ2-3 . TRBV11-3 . CASSLALRDTQYF TGTGCCAGCAGCTTAGCCCTACGAGATACGCAGTATTTT
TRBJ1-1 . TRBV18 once CASSPPSVTEEAFF TGTGCCAGCTCACCACCGAGTGTAACAGAAGAAGCTTTCTTT
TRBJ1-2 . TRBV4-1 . CASSPTANYGYTF TGCGCCAGCAGCCCGACAGCTAACTATGGCTACACCTTC
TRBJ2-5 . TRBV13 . CASSSPGQETQYF TGTGCCAGCAGCTCCCCGGGGCAAGAGACCCAGTACTTC
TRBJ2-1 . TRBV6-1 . CASSELSARNNEQFF TGTGCCAGCAGTGAACTTAGTGCGAGGAACAATGAGCAGTTCTTC
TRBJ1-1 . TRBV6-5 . CASSHLDIREAFF TGTGCCAGCAGTCACTTGGACATTCGCGAAGCTTTCTTT
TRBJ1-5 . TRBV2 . CASSELRSNQPQHF TGTGCCAGCAGTGAACTGAGGAGCAATCAGCCCCAGCATTTT
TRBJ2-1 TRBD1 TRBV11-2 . CASSSQGRGQVPRDEQFF TGTGCCAGCAGCTCCCAGGGTCGGGGACAGGTCCCCCGGGATGAGCAGTTCTTC
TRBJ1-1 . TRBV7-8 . CASSFVPPGRENTEAFF TGTGCCAGCAGCTTTGTACCTCCAGGGCGAGAAAACACTGAAGCTTTCTTT
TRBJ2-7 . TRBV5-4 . CASGEYGGPHYEQYF TGTGCCAGCGGGGAGTATGGCGGGCCCCACTACGAGCAGTACTTC
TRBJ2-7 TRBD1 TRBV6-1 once CASSEPGGYEQYF TGTGCCAGCAGTGAACCAGGGGGCTACGAGCAGTACTTC
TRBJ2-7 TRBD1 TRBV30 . CAWSGDRVYEQYF TGTGCCTGGAGTGGGGACAGGGTCTACGAGCAGTACTTC
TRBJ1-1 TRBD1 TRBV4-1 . CASSRVPDRITEAFF TGCGCCAGCAGCCGAGTCCCGGACAGGATCACTGAAGCTTTCTTT
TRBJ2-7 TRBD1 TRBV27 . CASRPHYPGTGVLPAYEQYF TGTGCCAGCAGGCCGCACTACCCGGGGACAGGGGTGTTGCCTGCCTACGAGCAGTACTTC
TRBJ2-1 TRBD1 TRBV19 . CASSQTGTGVGSYNEQFF TGTGCCAGTAGTCAAACCGGGACAGGGGTGGGCTCCTACAATGAGCAGTTCTTC
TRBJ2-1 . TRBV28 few CASSLSRLGINEQFF TGTGCCAGCAGTTTATCCCGACTAGGAATCAATGAGCAGTTCTTC
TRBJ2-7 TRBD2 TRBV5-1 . CASSWGGQETRDEQYF TGCGCCAGCAGCTGGGGAGGGCAGGAGACTCGCGACGAGCAGTACTTC
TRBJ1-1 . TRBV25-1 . CASTQGGVFEAFF TGTGCCAGCACCCAAGGCGGGGTTTTTGAAGCTTTCTTT
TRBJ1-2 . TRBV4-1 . CASSRGQPNYGYTF TGCGCCAGCAGCCGTGGACAGCCTAACTATGGCTACACCTTC
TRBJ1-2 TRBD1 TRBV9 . CASSGGLGTGAIYGYTF TGTGCCAGCAGCGGCGGCCTCGGGACAGGGGCAATATATGGCTACACCTTC
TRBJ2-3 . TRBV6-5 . CASSYGGTDTQYF TGTGCCAGCAGTTATGGAGGCACAGATACGCAGTATTTT
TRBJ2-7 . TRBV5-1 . CASRSSYEQYF TGCGCCAGCAGGAGTTCGTACGAGCAGTACTTC